This T cell receptor (beta chain) was identified during a study of blood T cell repertoires in COVID-19 (dated by TCRdb to 2019 to 2021). For the wider study: Samples from collaborators originated in the United States, Italy and Spain and spanned both the acute and convalescent phases of COVID-19. Subjects who had been exposed to COVID-19, were actively infected with it, or had recovered from it provided the deeply sampled blood TCRbeta repertoires that made up the dataset. HLA class I and class II types, where available, came from metadata supplied by the sample provider rather than from assay-based typing. The prospective study material was composed of cDNA or gDNA derived from T cells, B-cell-depleted T cells, or PBMCs. A freely available public database, intended as a resource for researchers studying the immune response to SARS-CoV-2, is where the repertoires were released. Sample metadata almost always included a de-identified subject ID, COVID-19 status, age in years and sex. The samples were drawn from two sources: the first 160 participants of the ongoing ImmuneRACE study, and 950 to 1,500 subjects contributed by 6 global collaborators.

Collaborating institutions collected whole blood in K2EDTA tubes following their own protocols. For TCRbeta analysis, collaborators shipped samples in one of three forms: frozen whole blood, isolated PBMCs, or DNA extracted from either of those sample types. TCRbeta CDR3 regions were amplified from genomic DNA by means of the immunoSEQ Assay, a bias-controlled multiplex PCR. The study's own analysis went as follows. Nucleated cell counts per sample were estimated from amplification of reference gene primers within the assay. To quantify the absolute abundance of each unique TCRbeta CDR3 rearrangement, sequence reads were collapsed and filtered. Productive Simpson clonality was computed per sample as the square root of Simpson's diversity index over productive rearrangements. Drawn from immuneACCESS, this table holds only the in-frame rearrangements with V and J called that TCRdb kept. Clones are partly lost; checked studies trace under half to an unresolved V gene and leave the rest unexplained. For V, J and clone size, that table is used; D and trimming come from the DNA. The sample table holds around 500,000 clones, of which approximately 85% were seen once. Approximately 3% of the sample is in the top ten clones.

What the authors observed across the whole study: How much clinical and demographic metadata was included differed by source and by participant, and the metadata was provided uncurated.

The CDR3 numbers 12 residues from cysteine through phenylalanine. Here the CDR3 DNA is all that survives: 36 bases in frame from base 1. Cut back by 5 bases and 5 bases, the V and J ends lie 10 bases apart. The germline V gene encodes CDR1 SQVTM and CDR2 ANQGSEA. In this sample, this clone turned up once. This receptor's antigen is unknown. The record has no base qualities; no much larger clone is one base away. The sequenced material came from peripheral blood. The TCR was taken from a human donor in a cohort sampled during active COVID-19. Recombination joined TRBV29-1 with TRBJ2-1; confidence is insufficient to name the D gene. The DNA sequence is given as TGCAGCGTTCGCAGCGCAGACAATGAGCAGTTCTTC. Its protein is CSVRSADNEQFF.